The rows below give T cell receptor beta chains drawn from one sample of a study of OX40 agonist ivuxolimab in advanced cancers. The data were produced by immunoSEQ multiplex PCR, yet TCRdb's version contains in-frame clones alone and is incomplete. The sample has 130,000 or so clones, roughly 95% seen once; the top ten hold approximately 0.15%. The source was CD4+ or CD8+ T cells sorted from blood, collected in a trial of the OX40 agonist ivuxolimab. The receptors derive from an adult with an advanced solid tumor such as melanoma, head and neck, liver or kidney cancer. Each CDR3 is given without its conserved first and last residue. The D gene is left open where the match is weak.

.	TRBJ2-7	TRBV12-2	ASRLTEPAGGQSCGEQY
TRBD1	TRBJ2-2	TRBV6-1	ASSTGTGGTGELF
TRBD1	TRBJ2-3	TRBV9	ASSVGLTGGFTDTQY
TRBD1	TRBJ2-5	TRBV5-8	ASSSTRQGRQETQY
.	TRBJ1-5	TRBV30	AWSRQVSNQPQH
.	TRBJ2-2	TRBV28	ASSLQGTVTGELF
.	TRBJ2-2	TRBV7-9	ASSLSRTGTGELF
TRBD2	TRBJ2-5	TRBV5-1	ASSSLAGGPETQY
.	TRBJ2-7	TRBV6-1	ASSYWGASYEQY
.	TRBJ1-5	TRBV28	ASAGGGPNQPQH
.	TRBJ1-5	TRBV6-5	ASSPGMYSNQPQH
TRBD1	TRBJ2-7	TRBV2	ASRGTASTYEQY